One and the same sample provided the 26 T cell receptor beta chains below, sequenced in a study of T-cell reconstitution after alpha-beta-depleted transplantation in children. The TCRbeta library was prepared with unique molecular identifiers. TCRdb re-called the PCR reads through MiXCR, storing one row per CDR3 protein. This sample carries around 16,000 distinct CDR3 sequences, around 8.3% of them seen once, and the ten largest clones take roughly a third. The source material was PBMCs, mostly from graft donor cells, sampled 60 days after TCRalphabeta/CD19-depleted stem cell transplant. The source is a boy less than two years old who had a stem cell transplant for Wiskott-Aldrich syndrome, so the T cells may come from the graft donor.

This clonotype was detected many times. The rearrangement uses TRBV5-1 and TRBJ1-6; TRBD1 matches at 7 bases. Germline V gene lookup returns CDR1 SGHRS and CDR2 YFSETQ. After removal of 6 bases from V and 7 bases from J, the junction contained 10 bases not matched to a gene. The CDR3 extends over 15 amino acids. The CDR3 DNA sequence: TGCGCCAGCACAAGTCGGACAGGCGGCAATTCACCCCTCCACTTT. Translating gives CASTSRTGGNSPLHF.

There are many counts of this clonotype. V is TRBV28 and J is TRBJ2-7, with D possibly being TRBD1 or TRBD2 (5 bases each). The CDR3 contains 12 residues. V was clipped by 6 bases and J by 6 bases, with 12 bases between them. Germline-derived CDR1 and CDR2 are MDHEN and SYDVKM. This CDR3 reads CASRGTESEQYF. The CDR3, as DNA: TGTGCCAGCAGGGGGACGGAATCCGAGCAGTACTTC.

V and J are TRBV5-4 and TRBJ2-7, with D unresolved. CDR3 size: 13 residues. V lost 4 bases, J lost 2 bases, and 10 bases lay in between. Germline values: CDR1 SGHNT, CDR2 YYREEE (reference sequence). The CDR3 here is CASSPGRAYEQYF. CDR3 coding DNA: TGTGCCAGCAGCCCTGGGCGAGCCTACGAGCAGTACTTC.

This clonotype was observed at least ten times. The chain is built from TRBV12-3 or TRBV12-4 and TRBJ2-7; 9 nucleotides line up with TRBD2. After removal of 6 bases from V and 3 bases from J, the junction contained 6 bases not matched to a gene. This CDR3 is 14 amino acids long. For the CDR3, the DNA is TGTGCCAGCAGCCCGACTAGCGGTAACTACGAGCAGTACTTC. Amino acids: CASSPTSGNYEQYF.

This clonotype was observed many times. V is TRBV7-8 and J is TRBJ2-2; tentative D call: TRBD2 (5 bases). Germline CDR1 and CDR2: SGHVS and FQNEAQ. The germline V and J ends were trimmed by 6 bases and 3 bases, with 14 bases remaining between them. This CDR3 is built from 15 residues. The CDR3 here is CASRPLAEYTGELFF. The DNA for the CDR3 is TGTGCCAGCAGGCCCCTAGCCGAATACACCGGGGAGCTGTTTTTT.

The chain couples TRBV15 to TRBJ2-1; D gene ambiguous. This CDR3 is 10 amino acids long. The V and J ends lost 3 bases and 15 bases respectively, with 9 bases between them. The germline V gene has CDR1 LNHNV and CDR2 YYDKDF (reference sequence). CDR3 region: CATSRASRFF. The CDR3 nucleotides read TGTGCCACCAGCAGGGCCTCTCGGTTCTTC.

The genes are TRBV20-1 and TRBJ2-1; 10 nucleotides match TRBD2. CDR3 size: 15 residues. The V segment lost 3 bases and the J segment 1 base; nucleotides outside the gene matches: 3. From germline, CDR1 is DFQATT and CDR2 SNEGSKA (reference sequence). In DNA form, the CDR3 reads TGCAGTGCTAGTAAAGCGGGAGGGTCCTACAATGAGCAGTTCTTC. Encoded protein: CSASKAGGSYNEQFF.

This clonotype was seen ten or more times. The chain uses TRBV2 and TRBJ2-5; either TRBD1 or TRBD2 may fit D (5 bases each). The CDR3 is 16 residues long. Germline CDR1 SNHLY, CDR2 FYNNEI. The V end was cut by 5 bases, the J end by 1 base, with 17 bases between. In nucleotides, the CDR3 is TGTGCCAGCAGTTATTGGGGACGGGTCGGCCAAGAGACCCAGTACTTC. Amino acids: CASSYWGRVGQETQYF. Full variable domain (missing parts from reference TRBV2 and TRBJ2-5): EPEVTQTPSHQVTQMGQEVILRCVPISNHLYFYWYRQILGQKVEFLVSFYNNEISEKSEIFDDQFSVERPDGSNFTLKIRSTKLEDSAMYFCASSYWGRVGQETQYFGPGTRLLVL.

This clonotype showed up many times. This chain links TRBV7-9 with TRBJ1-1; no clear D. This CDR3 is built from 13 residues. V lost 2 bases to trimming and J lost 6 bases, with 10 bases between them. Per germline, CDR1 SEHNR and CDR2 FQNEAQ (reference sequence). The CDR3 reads CASSLIGLSEAFF. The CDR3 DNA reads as TGTGCCAGCAGCTTAATCGGGTTGTCTGAAGCTTTCTTT.

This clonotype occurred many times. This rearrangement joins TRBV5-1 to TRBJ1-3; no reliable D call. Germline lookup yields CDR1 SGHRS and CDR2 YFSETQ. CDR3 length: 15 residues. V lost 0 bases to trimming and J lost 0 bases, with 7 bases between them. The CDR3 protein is CASSLDPASGNTIYF. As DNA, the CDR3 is TGCGCCAGCAGCTTGGATCCGGCCTCTGGAAACACCATATATTTT.

This CDR3 is CSARDYLTVRARETQYF. CDR3 in DNA: TGCAGTGCTAGAGATTATTTAACGGTGAGGGCCAGAGAGACCCAGTACTTC. The chain links TRBV20-1 to TRBJ2-5, with a possible D match to TRBD2 (5 bases). Trimming removed 0 bases at V and 4 bases at J, with 21 bases between. The germline V gene encodes CDR1 DFQATT and CDR2 SNEGSKA (reference sequence). This CDR3 comprises 17 residues.

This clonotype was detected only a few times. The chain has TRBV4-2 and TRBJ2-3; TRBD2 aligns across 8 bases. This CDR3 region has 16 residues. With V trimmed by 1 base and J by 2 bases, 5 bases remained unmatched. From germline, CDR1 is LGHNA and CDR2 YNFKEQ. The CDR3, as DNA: TGTGCCAGCAGCCAAGCAGGACTAGCCAACACAGATACGCAGTATTTT. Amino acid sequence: CASSQAGLANTDTQYF.

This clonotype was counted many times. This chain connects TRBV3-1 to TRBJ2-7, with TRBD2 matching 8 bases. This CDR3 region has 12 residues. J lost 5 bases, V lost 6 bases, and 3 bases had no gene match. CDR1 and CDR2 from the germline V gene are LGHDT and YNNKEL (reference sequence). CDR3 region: CASSPAGDEQYF. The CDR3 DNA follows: TGTGCCAGCAGTCCAGCGGGAGACGAGCAGTACTTC.

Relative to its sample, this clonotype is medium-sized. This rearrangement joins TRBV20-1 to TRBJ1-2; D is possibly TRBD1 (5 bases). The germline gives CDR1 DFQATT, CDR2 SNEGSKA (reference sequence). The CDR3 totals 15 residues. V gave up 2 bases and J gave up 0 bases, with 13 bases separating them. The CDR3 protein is CSARSAREANYGYTF. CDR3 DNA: TGCAGTGCTAGAAGTGCCAGGGAAGCTAACTATGGCTACACCTTC.

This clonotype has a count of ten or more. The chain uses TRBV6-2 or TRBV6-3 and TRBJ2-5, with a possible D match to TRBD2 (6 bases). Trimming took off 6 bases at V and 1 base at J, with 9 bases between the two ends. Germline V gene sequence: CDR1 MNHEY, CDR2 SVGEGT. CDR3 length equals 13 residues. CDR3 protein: CASRLSGQETQYF. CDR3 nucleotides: TGTGCCAGCAGGCTTAGCGGCCAAGAGACCCAGTACTTC.

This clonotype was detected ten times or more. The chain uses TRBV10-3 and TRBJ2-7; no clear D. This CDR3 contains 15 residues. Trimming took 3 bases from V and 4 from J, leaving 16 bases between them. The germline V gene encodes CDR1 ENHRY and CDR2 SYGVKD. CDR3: CAISEMGGAVYEQYF. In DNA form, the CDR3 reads TGTGCCATCAGTGAAATGGGCGGTGCTGTGTACGAGCAGTACTTC.

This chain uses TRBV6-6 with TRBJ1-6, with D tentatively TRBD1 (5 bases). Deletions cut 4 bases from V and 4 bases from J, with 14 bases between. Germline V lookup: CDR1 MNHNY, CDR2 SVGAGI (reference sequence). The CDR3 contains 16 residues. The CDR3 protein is CASSFQGPGYNSPLHF. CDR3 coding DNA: TGTGCCAGCAGTTTCCAGGGACCCGGGTATAATTCACCCCTCCACTTT.

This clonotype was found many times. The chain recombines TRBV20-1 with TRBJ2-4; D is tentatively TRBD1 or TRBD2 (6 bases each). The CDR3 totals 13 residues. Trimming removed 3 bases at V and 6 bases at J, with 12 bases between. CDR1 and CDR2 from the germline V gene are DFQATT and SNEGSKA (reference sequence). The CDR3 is CSARWGALNIQYF. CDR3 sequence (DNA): TGCAGTGCTAGGTGGGGGGCCCTAAACATTCAGTACTTC.

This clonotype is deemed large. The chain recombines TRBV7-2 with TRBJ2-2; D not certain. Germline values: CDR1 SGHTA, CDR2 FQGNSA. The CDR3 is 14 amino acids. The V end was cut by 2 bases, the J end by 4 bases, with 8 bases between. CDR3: CASSLYPITGELFF. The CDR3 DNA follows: TGTGCCAGCAGCTTATACCCGATCACCGGGGAGCTGTTTTTT.

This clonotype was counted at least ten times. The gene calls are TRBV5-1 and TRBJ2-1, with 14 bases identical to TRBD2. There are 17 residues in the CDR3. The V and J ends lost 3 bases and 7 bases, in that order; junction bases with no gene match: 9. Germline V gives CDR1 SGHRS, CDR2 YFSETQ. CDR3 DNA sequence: TGCGCCAGCAGCTCCGGGACTAGCGGGAGATTAAGGAATGAGCAGTTCTTC. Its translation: CASSSGTSGRLRNEQFF.

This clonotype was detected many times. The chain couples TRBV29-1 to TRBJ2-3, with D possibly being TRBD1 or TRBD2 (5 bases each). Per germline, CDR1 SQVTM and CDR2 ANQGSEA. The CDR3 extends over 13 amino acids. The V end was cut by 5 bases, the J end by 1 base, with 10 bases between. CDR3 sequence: CSVSLGGTDTQYF. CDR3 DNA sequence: TGCAGCGTTTCACTAGGGGGCACAGATACGCAGTATTTT.

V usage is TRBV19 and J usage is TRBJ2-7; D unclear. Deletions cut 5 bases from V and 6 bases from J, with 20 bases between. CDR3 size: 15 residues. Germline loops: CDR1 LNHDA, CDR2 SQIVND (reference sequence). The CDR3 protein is CASSLVKGSLSEQYF. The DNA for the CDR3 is TGTGCCAGTAGTTTAGTCAAGGGATCTCTGAGCGAGCAGTACTTC.

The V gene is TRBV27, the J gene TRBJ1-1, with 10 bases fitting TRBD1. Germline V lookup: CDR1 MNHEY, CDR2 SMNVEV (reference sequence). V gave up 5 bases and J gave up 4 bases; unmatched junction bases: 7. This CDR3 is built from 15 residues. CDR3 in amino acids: CASSDWTGGSTEAFF. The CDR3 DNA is TGTGCCAGCAGTGACTGGACAGGGGGTAGCACTGAAGCTTTCTTT.

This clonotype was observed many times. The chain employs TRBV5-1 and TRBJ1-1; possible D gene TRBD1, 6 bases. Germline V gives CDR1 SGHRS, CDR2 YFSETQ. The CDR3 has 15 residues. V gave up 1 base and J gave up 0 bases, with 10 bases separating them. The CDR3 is CASSLQGSMNTEAFF. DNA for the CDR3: TGCGCCAGCAGCTTGCAGGGGTCGATGAACACTGAAGCTTTCTTT.

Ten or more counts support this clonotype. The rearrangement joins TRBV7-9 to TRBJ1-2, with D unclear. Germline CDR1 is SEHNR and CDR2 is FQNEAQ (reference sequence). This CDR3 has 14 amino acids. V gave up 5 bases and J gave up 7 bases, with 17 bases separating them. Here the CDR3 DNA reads TGTGCCAGCAGCCCATCGGGCGGGAGCGGTGGCTACACCTTC. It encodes CASSPSGGSGGYTF.

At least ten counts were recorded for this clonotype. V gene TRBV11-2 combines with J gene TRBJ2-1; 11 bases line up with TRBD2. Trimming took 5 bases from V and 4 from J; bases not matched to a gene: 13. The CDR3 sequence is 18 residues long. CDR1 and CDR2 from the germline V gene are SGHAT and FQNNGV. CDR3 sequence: CASSPRGRGLADYNEQFF. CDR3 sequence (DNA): TGTGCCAGCAGCCCCCGGGGTCGGGGACTAGCGGATTACAATGAGCAGTTCTTC.